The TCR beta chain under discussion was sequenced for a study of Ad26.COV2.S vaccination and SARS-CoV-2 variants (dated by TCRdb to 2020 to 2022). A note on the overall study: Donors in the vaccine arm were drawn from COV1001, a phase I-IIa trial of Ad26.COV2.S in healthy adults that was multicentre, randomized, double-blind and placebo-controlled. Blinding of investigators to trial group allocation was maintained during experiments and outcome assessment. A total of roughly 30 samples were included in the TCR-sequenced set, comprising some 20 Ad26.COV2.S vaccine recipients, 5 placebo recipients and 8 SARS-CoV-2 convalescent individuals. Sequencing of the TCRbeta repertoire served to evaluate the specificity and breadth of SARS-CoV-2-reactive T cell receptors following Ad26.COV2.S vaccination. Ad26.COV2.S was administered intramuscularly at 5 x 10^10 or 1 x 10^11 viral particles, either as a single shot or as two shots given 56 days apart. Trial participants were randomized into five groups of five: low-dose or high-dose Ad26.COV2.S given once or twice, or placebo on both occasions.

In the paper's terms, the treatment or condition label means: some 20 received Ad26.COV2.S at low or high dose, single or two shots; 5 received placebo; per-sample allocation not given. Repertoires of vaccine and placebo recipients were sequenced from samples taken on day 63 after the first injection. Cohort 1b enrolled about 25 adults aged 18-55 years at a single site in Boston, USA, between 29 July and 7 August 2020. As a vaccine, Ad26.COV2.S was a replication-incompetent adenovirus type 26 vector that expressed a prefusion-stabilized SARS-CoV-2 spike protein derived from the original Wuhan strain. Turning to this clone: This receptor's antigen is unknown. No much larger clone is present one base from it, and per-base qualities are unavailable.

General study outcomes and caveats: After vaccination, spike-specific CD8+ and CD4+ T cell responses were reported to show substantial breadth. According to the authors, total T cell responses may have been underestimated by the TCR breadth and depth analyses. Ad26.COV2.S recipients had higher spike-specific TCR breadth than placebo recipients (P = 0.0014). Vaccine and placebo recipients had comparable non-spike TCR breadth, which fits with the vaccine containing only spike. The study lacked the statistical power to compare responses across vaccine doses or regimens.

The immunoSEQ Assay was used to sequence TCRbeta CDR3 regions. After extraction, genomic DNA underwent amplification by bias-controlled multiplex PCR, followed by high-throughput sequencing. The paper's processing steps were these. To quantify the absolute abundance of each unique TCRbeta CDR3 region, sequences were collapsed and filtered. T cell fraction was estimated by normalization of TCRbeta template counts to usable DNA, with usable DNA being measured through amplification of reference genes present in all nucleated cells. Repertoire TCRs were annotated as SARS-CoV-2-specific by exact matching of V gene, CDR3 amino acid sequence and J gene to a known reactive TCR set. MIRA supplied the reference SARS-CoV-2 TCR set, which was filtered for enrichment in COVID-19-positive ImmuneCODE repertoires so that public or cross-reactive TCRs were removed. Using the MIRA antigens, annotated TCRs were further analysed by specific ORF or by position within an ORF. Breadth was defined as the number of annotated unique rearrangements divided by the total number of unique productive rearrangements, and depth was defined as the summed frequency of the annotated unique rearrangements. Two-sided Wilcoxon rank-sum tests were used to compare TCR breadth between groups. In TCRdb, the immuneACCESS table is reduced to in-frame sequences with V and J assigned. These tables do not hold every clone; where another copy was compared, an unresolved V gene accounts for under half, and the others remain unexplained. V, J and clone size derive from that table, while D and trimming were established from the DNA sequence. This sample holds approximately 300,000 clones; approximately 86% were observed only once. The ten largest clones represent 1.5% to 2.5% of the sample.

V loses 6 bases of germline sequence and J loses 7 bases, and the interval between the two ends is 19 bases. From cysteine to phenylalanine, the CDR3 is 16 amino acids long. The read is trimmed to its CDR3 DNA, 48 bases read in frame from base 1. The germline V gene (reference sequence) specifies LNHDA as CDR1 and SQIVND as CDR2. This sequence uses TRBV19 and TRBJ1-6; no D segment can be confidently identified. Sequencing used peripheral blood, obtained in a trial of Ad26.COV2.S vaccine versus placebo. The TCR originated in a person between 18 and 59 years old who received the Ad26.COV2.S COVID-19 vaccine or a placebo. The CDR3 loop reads CASRNQDLPRNSPLHF. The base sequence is TGTGCCAGTAGAAACCAGGACCTTCCCCGAAATTCACCCCTCCACTTT.